These T cell receptor beta chains were read from a single sample in a study of blood T cell repertoires in COVID-19. Profiling relied on immunoSEQ multiplex PCR, and the TCRdb table lists in-frame clones only, not all of them. The sample holds some 330,000 clones; under 90% are singletons and the top ten take around 4%. What was sequenced was PBMCs or T cells enriched from blood (not recorded which). The receptor source for this set is a man aged 30-40 years who had recovered from COVID-19. CDR3s include the opening cysteine and the closing phenylalanine or tryptophan. The order of the fields is J gene, D gene, clone size, V gene, CDR3 protein, CDR3 DNA. D genes are given only for firm matches. Rows give clone size only sometimes, using once, few, many, or a class for an expanded clone.

TRBJ1-4 . . TRBV19 CASSRRPGRFSSEKLFF TGTGCCAGTAGTCGACGCCCAGGGAGGTTTTCTAGTGAAAAACTGTTTTTT
TRBJ2-2 TRBD2 . TRBV6-1 CASSARRAGGTNTGELFF TGTGCCAGCAGTGCGCGGAGAGCGGGAGGTACGAACACCGGGGAGCTGTTTTTT
TRBJ1-4 . once TRBV7-2 CASSSGGLSEKLFF TGTGCCAGCAGCTCTGGAGGCTTGAGTGAAAAACTGTTTTTT
TRBJ1-2 TRBD1 few TRBV15 CATSKDRNYGYTF TGTGCCACCAGCAAGGACAGGAACTATGGCTACACCTTC
TRBJ1-5 . few TRBV6-4 CASSPDNNQPQHF TGTGCCAGTTCGCCAGATAACAATCAGCCCCAGCATTTT
TRBJ2-3 . once TRBV14 CASKGPAGLGDTQYF TGTGCCAGCAAGGGGCCAGCGGGCCTTGGAGATACGCAGTATTTT
TRBJ2-3 . . TRBV27 CASSLRSSPTDTQYF TGTGCCAGCAGTTTAAGGAGCAGCCCCACAGATACGCAGTATTTT
TRBJ2-3 TRBD2 . TRBV14 CASSQDSGGADTQYF TGTGCCAGCAGCCAAGATTCCGGGGGGGCGGATACGCAGTATTTT
TRBJ2-3 . . TRBV15 CATSSRSGTQYF TGTGCCACCAGCAGCCGTAGTGGTACGCAGTATTTT
TRBJ2-2 . . TRBV11-2 CASSLVRTVNTGELFF TGTGCCAGCAGCTTAGTTAGGACAGTGAACACCGGGGAGCTGTTTTTT
TRBJ1-6 TRBD1 . TRBV10-3 CAISPSLDRGNSPLHF TGTGCCATCAGCCCGAGCCTAGACAGGGGCAATTCACCCCTCCACTTT
TRBJ1-2 TRBD1 . TRBV27 CASSFGAGQGTFNYGYTF TGTGCCAGCAGTTTTGGGGCCGGACAGGGGACGTTTAACTATGGCTACACCTTC
TRBJ1-1 . . TRBV15 CATRAGRQYTEAFF TGTGCCACCAGGGCAGGGCGGCAATACACTGAAGCTTTCTTT
TRBJ1-1 . . TRBV11-2 CASSRTELNTEAFF TGTGCCAGCAGCCGGACTGAATTGAACACTGAAGCTTTCTTT
TRBJ1-3 . . TRBV7-6 CASSLGRQQSSGNTIYF TGTGCCAGCAGCTTAGGGCGGCAGCAATCCTCTGGAAACACCATATATTTT
TRBJ1-4 . . TRBV11-2 CATRGLDGKLFF TGTGCCACCCGAGGGCTGGATGGAAAACTGTTTTTT
TRBJ2-5 TRBD2 few TRBV5-1 CASRPGGETQYF TGCGCCAGCAGACCGGGGGGAGAGACCCAGTACTTC
TRBJ2-7 TRBD1 . TRBV19 CASSQTGGLNEQYF TGTGCCAGTAGTCAGACAGGGGGCCTAAACGAGCAGTACTTC
TRBJ2-1 TRBD2 . TRBV7-9 CASSDILAVPYNEQFF TGTGCCAGCAGCGACATCCTAGCGGTTCCCTACAATGAGCAGTTCTTC
TRBJ2-2 TRBD1 . TRBV24-1 CATSPFGTELSTGELFF TGTGCCACCAGCCCCTTTGGGACAGAGCTTTCCACCGGGGAGCTGTTTTTT
TRBJ1-2 TRBD1 few TRBV12-3/TRBV12-4 CATSPGTGYGYTF TGTGCCACCAGTCCCGGGACAGGCTATGGCTACACCTTC
TRBJ2-3 TRBD1 . TRBV27 CASSLGTGANTQYF TGTGCCAGCAGTTTAGGGACAGGGGCGAATACGCAGTATTTT
TRBJ1-2 TRBD1 . TRBV11-2 CASSPSGTGGYGYTF TGTGCCAGCAGCCCCTCAGGGACAGGGGGCTATGGCTACACCTTC
TRBJ2-3 TRBD2 once TRBV5-4 CASSSGLAYDTQYF TGTGCCAGCAGCTCGGGACTAGCTTACGATACGCAGTATTTT
TRBJ1-6 TRBD1 . TRBV5-1 CASSVSGTGGDSPLHF TGCGCCAGCAGCGTCTCCGGGACAGGGGGCGATTCACCCCTCCACTTT
TRBJ2-1 . . TRBV2 CATMATGTVSNEQFF TGTGCCACGATGGCGACAGGAACGGTTTCCAATGAGCAGTTCTTC
TRBJ2-2 TRBD1 few TRBV5-1 CASSSQGTGELFF TGCGCCAGCAGCTCACAGGGGACCGGGGAGCTGTTTTTT
TRBJ1-3 . once TRBV18 CASSTTVTRENTIYF TGTGCCAGCTCAACCACGGTCACCAGGGAAAACACCATATATTTT
TRBJ2-7 . . TRBV12-3/TRBV12-4 CASSRGNYEQYF TGTGCCAGCAGCCGCGGGAACTACGAGCAGTACTTC
TRBJ2-3 . once TRBV20-1 CSASIPAGPTDTQYF TGCAGTGCTAGTATACCGGCGGGGCCCACAGATACGCAGTATTTT
TRBJ1-2 . . TRBV27 CASSPRTVSYGYTF TGTGCCAGCAGCCCCCGGACAGTAAGCTATGGCTACACCTTC
TRBJ2-7 TRBD2 . TRBV5-4 CASSLKLLAGGSYEQYF TGTGCCAGCAGCTTAAAGCTCCTAGCGGGAGGGTCCTACGAGCAGTACTTC
TRBJ1-1 TRBD1 . TRBV11-1 CASSSWDRSRLF TGTGCCAGCAGCTCTTGGGACAGGTCCCGACTCTTT
TRBJ1-2 TRBD1 once TRBV5-5 CASSTGQGESYTF TGTGCCAGCAGCACGGGACAGGGGGAGAGCTACACCTTC
TRBJ2-3 TRBD1 . TRBV24-1 CATSDPRTGGTDTQYF TGTGCCACCAGTGATCCGAGGACAGGGGGCACAGATACGCAGTATTTT
TRBJ1-4 . . TRBV3-1/TRBV3-2 CASSQGGYYEKLFF TGTGCCAGCAGCCAGGGGGGGTATTATGAAAAACTGTTTTTT
TRBJ2-1 TRBD2 . TRBV3-1/TRBV3-2 CASSQDSGRALEQFF TGTGCCAGCAGCCAAGATAGCGGGAGGGCCCTTGAGCAGTTCTTC
TRBJ1-5 TRBD1 . TRBV28 CASCGRDSIYQPQHF TGTGCCAGTTGTGGGCGGGACAGTATCTATCAGCCCCAGCATTTT
TRBJ2-3 TRBD1 . TRBV7-7 CASSLDTGVADTQYF TGTGCTAGCAGCTTAGACACAGGGGTAGCAGATACGCAGTATTTT
TRBJ2-3 . . TRBV21-1 CASSWGRRANSTDTQYF TGTGCCAGCAGCTGGGGGAGGAGGGCCAATAGCACAGATACGCAGTATTTT
TRBJ1-1 . . TRBV9 CASSFGPGTEAFF TGTGCCAGCAGCTTTGGTCCCGGGACTGAAGCTTTCTTT
TRBJ2-1 TRBD2 . TRBV6-2/TRBV6-3 CASSGPSGGPEAVEQFF TGTGCCAGCAGTGGGCCTAGCGGGGGGCCTGAAGCAGTAGAGCAGTTCTTC
TRBJ2-1 . . TRBV4-2 CASSQVWAPEQFF TGTGCCAGCAGCCAAGTGTGGGCTCCGGAGCAGTTCTTC
TRBJ2-3 . . TRBV5-1 CASSLLVSTDTQYF TGCGCCAGCAGCTTGCTCGTTAGCACAGATACGCAGTATTTT
TRBJ1-1 . . TRBV5-1 CASSFDWGLDTEAFF TGCGCCAGCAGCTTTGATTGGGGGCTAGACACTGAAGCTTTCTTT